The following is a T cell receptor beta chain sequence with its context. The table came from immunoSEQ multiplex PCR; TCRdb's copy has only in-frame clones and leaves some out. The sample carries about 54,000 clones, approximately 90% recorded once. The data were obtained in a study of blood T cell repertoires in COVID-19. The germline V and J ends were trimmed by 0 bases and 5 bases, with 8 bases remaining between them. Germline CDR1 GTSNPN, CDR2 SVGIG (reference sequence). The CDR3 has 12 amino acids. Source material: peripheral blood. V is TRBV30 and J is TRBJ2-7; D call uncertain. The receptor's source is a woman aged 55-69 years with active or convalescent COVID-19. CDR3 nucleotides: TGTGCCTGGAGTGTACCCAGGAACGAGCAGTACTTC. This encodes CAWSVPRNEQYF.